These 10 T cell receptor beta chains were sequenced from one sample in a study of T-cell memory formation after mild COVID-19. TCRdb reanalysed the 5' RACE reads using MiXCR and keeps one entry per CDR3 protein. The data hold 90,000 to 120,000 distinct CDR3 sequences, with approximately 15% observed a single time. The sequencing input was PBMCs or a T cell subset sorted from them (not recorded which). These receptors were obtained from a man younger than 35 who had mild COVID-19 (a few samples of this study predate the infection). Cell type and time point are not known.

The chain uses TRBV7-9 and TRBJ2-1; D call uncertain. The length of the CDR3 is 13 residues. Germline V gene data show CDR1 as SEHNR and CDR2 as FQNEAQ (reference sequence). Trimming shortened V by 5 bases and J by 9 bases, and 14 bases separated the two germline ends. The CDR3 loop reads CASSHGVFPEQFF. The CDR3 region has the DNA TGTGCCAGCAGCCATGGAGTGTTTCCTGAGCAGTTCTTC.

Ten or more counts support this clonotype. The CDR3 sequence: CASSLPGDGDLNTEAFF. For the CDR3, the DNA is TGTGCCAGCAGCTTGCCTGGGGACGGCGACTTGAACACTGAAGCTTTCTTT. V is TRBV5-4 and J is TRBJ1-1, with D possibly matching TRBD1 (5 bases). The V end lost 1 base, the J end lost 0 bases, and 16 bases lay between the germline ends. The germline CDR1 and CDR2 sequences are SGHNT and YYREEE (reference sequence). The CDR3 has 17 residues.

This chain uses TRBV20-1 with TRBJ2-1; 9 nucleotides agree with TRBD2. With V trimmed by 5 bases and J by 4 bases, 3 bases remained unmatched. The CDR3 is made up of 13 amino acids. From germline, CDR1 is DFQATT and CDR2 SNEGSKA (reference sequence). The CDR3 region has the DNA TGCAGTGCTCGCCTAGCGGGGTACAATGAGCAGTTCTTC. Its protein product is CSARLAGYNEQFF.

This sequence joins TRBV5-6 and TRBJ2-7, with D possibly matching TRBD1 (6 bases). This CDR3 has 13 residues. Germline V gene lookup returns CDR1 SGHDT and CDR2 YYEEEE. Trimming removed 0 bases from V and 10 bases from J, with 14 bases in between. CDR3 nucleotide sequence: TGTGCCAGCAGCTTGGCCGGGACAATGCATCAGTACGTC. As protein: CASSLAGTMHQYV.

The chain has TRBV20-1 and TRBJ2-3, with unresolved D. The length of the CDR3 is 18 residues. Germline V CDR1 and CDR2: DFQATT, SNEGSKA (reference sequence). V lost 1 base to trimming and J lost 0 bases, with 20 bases between them. The CDR3: CSARVETPRSFSTDTQYF. The CDR3, as DNA: TGCAGTGCTAGAGTGGAGACACCTCGTTCTTTTAGCACAGATACGCAGTATTTT.

This clonotype was recorded many times. The gene calls are TRBV12-3 or TRBV12-4 and TRBJ2-5, with 10 bases fitting TRBD1. J lost 4 bases, V lost 5 bases, and 7 bases had no gene match. The CDR3 runs 15 residues. The CDR3 is CASSSGTGDLETQYF. The CDR3 DNA is TGTGCCAGCAGTAGCGGGACAGGGGATTTAGAGACCCAGTACTTC.

This clonotype has a handful of counts. V and J are TRBV20-1 and TRBJ2-3; D perhaps matches TRBD2 (5 bases). Trimming pared 5 bases from V and 3 bases from J, leaving 18 bases between. The CDR3 is 15 residues long. Germline V gene sequence: CDR1 DFQATT, CDR2 SNEGSKA (reference sequence). In DNA, the CDR3 is TGCAGTGCTGTTCGGGGTGGCGCCATGACAGATACGCAGTATTTT. It codes for CSAVRGGAMTDTQYF.

V is TRBV12-3 or TRBV12-4 and J is TRBJ2-7; tentatively, D is TRBD2 (6 bases). Trimming took off 6 bases at V and 3 bases at J, with 15 bases between the two ends. The CDR3 has 14 residues. The CDR3 DNA reads as TGTGCCAGCAGCATAGGGACTGCAGACTACGAGCAGTACGTC. As protein: CASSIGTADYEQYV.

This clonotype has more than one count but fewer than ten. The V and J genes are TRBV6-2 or TRBV6-3 and TRBJ2-2; 11 bases match TRBD2. Losses at the gene ends were 9 bases for V and 3 bases for J; bases not matched to a gene: 3. The CDR3 is made up of 14 amino acids. From germline, CDR1 is MNHEY and CDR2 SVGEGT. CDR3 DNA: TGTGCCAGGAAGGGACTAGCGGACACCGGGGAGCTGTTTTTT. This gives the protein CARKGLADTGELFF.

This clonotype was picked up a small number of times. This chain uses TRBV6-2 or TRBV6-3 with TRBJ2-7; D is perhaps TRBD2 (6 bases). The CDR3 loop spans 14 amino acids. V was cut by 5 bases and J by 3 bases, with 14 bases left in between. Germline CDR1 and CDR2: MNHEY and SVGEGT. The CDR3 coding sequence is TGTGCCAGCAGTCCCTCGGGGGACTTCTACGAGCAGTACTTC. Encoded protein: CASSPSGDFYEQYF.